Listed here are 17 T cell receptor beta chains from one sample, sequenced in a study of T cell repertoires in cytomegalovirus infection. From the reads, TCRdb called clonotypes with MiXCR, one entry per CDR3 protein. This repertoire shows around 550,000 distinct CDR3 sequences, 26% found once; its top ten account for 13%. The sample comprised PBMCs. These TCRs come from a human donor in good health (CMV status not recorded). Some clones in this sample may be carry-over from other donors' samples.

The chain employs TRBV7-2 and TRBJ2-1; D is undetermined. This CDR3 spans 11 amino acids. Deletions cut 3 bases from V and 14 bases from J, with 11 bases between. Looked up from germline, CDR1 is SGHTA and CDR2 is FQGNSA. In nucleotides, the CDR3 is TGTGCCAGCAGCTTGACAATTAAGAAGTTCTTC. It specifies CASSLTIKKFF. Full variable domain (missing parts from reference TRBV7-2 and TRBJ2-1): GAGVSQSPSNKVTEKGKDVELRCDPISGHTALYWYRQSLGQGLEFLIYFQGNSAPDKSGLPSDRFSAERTGGSVSTLTIQRTQQEDSAVYLCASSLTIKKFFGPGTRLTVL.

The chain is built from TRBV7-2 and TRBJ2-3; no firm D call. The CDR3 sequence is 14 residues long. Germline assignment: CDR1 SGHTA and CDR2 FQGNSA. The germline V and J ends were trimmed by 1 base and 4 bases, with 9 bases remaining between them. CDR3 sequence reads: CASSLGSFADTQYF. The CDR3 DNA sequence: TGTGCCAGCAGCTTAGGTAGTTTTGCAGATACGCAGTATTTT. Using reference TRBV7-2 and TRBJ2-3 for the parts outside the CDR3, the full variable domain is GAGVSQSPSNKVTEKGKDVELRCDPISGHTALYWYRQSLGQGLEFLIYFQGNSAPDKSGLPSDRFSAERTGGSVSTLTIQRTQQEDSAVYLCASSLGSFADTQYFGPGTRLTVL.

The rearrangement links TRBV18 to TRBJ1-2; D is perhaps TRBD1 (5 bases). This CDR3 region has 12 residues. Germline CDR1 KGHSH, CDR2 LQKENI. V lost 3 bases and J 8 bases, leaving 10 bases between the germline ends. Written as DNA, the CDR3 is TGTGCCAGCTCACCTGGGGCCGCCGGCTACACCTTC. Amino acid sequence: CASSPGAAGYTF.

The chain joins TRBV6-5 to TRBJ2-7; D may be TRBD1 (6 bases). The length of the CDR3 is 14 residues. V was trimmed by 4 bases and J by 2 bases, leaving 12 bases between them. CDR1 is MNHEY and CDR2 is SVGAGI in the germline V gene. The DNA of the CDR3 is TGTGCCAGCAGTTCTGGGGGCGGGCCCTACGAGCAGTACTTC. Its protein product is CASSSGGGPYEQYF.

The rearrangement joins TRBV6-2 or TRBV6-3 to TRBJ2-7; perhaps TRBD1 as D (5 bases). The germline gives CDR1 MNHEY, CDR2 SVGEGT. The CDR3 has 15 residues. Trimming removed 6 bases at V and 5 bases at J, with 20 bases between. CDR3: CASSLSVGRSDEQYF. The CDR3 nucleotides read TGTGCCAGCAGCCTTTCGGTGGGGCGTTCAGACGAGCAGTACTTC.

This clonotype was detected a few times. The chain has TRBV6-2 or TRBV6-3 and TRBJ2-7; D perhaps matches TRBD2 (6 bases). The CDR3 is 13 residues long. Between the trimmed V and J ends, which lost 7 bases and 6 bases, there was a span of 16 bases. CDR1 is MNHEY and CDR2 is SVGEGT in the germline V gene. In DNA form, the CDR3 reads TGTGCCAGCAAAATACGGGGGACCGGCGAGCAGTACTTC. Translating it yields CASKIRGTGEQYF.

This clonotype was seen only a few times. This rearrangement joins TRBV12-5 to TRBJ2-5; TRBD1 aligns across 11 bases. Per the germline V gene, CDR1 is LGHNT and CDR2 is FRNRAP. The CDR3 sequence is 15 residues long. Trimming cost V 6 bases and J 5 bases; bases outside gene matches: 8. CDR3 sequence: CASGSGTGGIETQYF. CDR3 bases: TGTGCTAGTGGGTCCGGGACAGGGGGAATTGAGACCCAGTACTTC.

This chain connects TRBV20-1 to TRBJ2-7, with 8 nucleotides matching TRBD1. The CDR3 spans 13 residues. The V segment lost 6 bases and the J segment 3 bases; nucleotides outside the gene matches: 7. Per the germline V gene, CDR1 is DFQATT and CDR2 is SNEGSKA (reference sequence). The CDR3 is CSANDGTGYEQYF. In nucleotides, the CDR3 is TGCAGTGCGAACGACGGGACAGGCTACGAGCAGTACTTC.

The gene calls are TRBV29-1 and TRBJ2-3; 10 nucleotides align to TRBD1. This CDR3 contains 16 residues. Germline V CDR1 and CDR2: SQVTM, ANQGSEA. V lost 6 bases and J lost 4; bases outside the gene matches: 13. CDR3 nucleotide sequence: TGCAGCGTGGATGATCGGGACAGGGGCGGACCAGATACGCAGTATTTT. This sequence encodes CSVDDRDRGGPDTQYF.

The J gene is TRBJ2-1, the V gene TRBV5-1, with TRBD2 identical over 14 bases. With V trimmed by 4 bases and J by 10 bases, 10 bases remained unmatched. Germline assignment: CDR1 SGHRS and CDR2 YFSETQ. The CDR3 runs to 16 residues. CDR3 sequence (DNA): TGCGCCAGCAGCGATCTGACTAGCGGGAGGGTGTCGGAGCAGTTCTTC. Amino acid sequence: CASSDLTSGRVSEQFF.

This clonotype was counted a few times. The chain uses TRBV20-1 and TRBJ1-4; tentatively, D is TRBD1 (5 bases). V lost 6 bases, J lost 5 bases, and 13 bases lay in between. Germline CDR1 and CDR2: DFQATT and SNEGSKA (reference sequence). This CDR3 contains 13 residues. As DNA, the CDR3 is TGCAGTGCGACGGGGGGGAGGAATGAAAAACTGTTTTTT. It yields the protein CSATGGRNEKLFF.

This chain connects TRBV20-1 to TRBJ1-4, with D maybe TRBD1 (5 bases). CDR3 length equals 14 residues. The germline V and J ends were trimmed by 5 bases and 0 bases, with 10 bases remaining between them. Germline CDR1 and CDR2: DFQATT and SNEGSKA (reference sequence). CDR3 DNA: TGCAGTGCTGATCAGGGTGCAACTAATGAAAAACTGTTTTTT. Amino acid sequence: CSADQGATNEKLFF.

This clonotype has a count of ten or more. The chain links TRBV7-2 to TRBJ2-2; possible D gene TRBD2, 6 bases. V shed 5 bases and J shed 0 bases, with 13 bases lying between them. CDR1 is SGHTA and CDR2 is FQGNSA in the germline V gene. The CDR3 runs to 16 residues. The CDR3 is CASSDSSGSNTGELFF. The CDR3 region has the DNA TGTGCCAGCAGCGATAGTAGCGGTTCGAACACCGGGGAGCTGTTTTTT.

This clonotype was detected once. J is TRBJ2-2 and V is TRBV11-3; D perhaps matches TRBD2 (6 bases). CDR3 size: 17 residues. Between the trimmed V and J ends, which lost 3 bases and 1 base, there was a span of 15 bases. CDR1 is SGHNT, CDR2 YENEEA, per germline. This CDR3 is CASSFGGAYRNTGELFF. The CDR3 DNA reads as TGTGCCAGCAGCTTCGGGGGTGCGTACAGGAACACCGGGGAGCTGTTTTTT.

This sequence joins TRBV12-3 or TRBV12-4 and TRBJ2-1; D is ambiguous. This CDR3 is 17 amino acids long. V was clipped by 3 bases and J by 1 base, with 16 bases between them. The CDR3 bases are TGTGCCAGCAGTTTCGTTCCCCTGGCAGTATCCTACAATGAGCAGTTCTTC. Translation: CASSFVPLAVSYNEQFF.

This clonotype was observed a few times. The chain recombines TRBV6-5 with TRBJ1-1; TRBD1 might be the D (5 bases). The CDR3 totals 14 residues. Germline-derived CDR1 and CDR2 are MNHEY and SVGAGI. Trimming took 2 bases from V and 1 from J, leaving 8 bases between them. The CDR3 DNA follows: TGTGCCAGCAGTTACCGGGGGACGAACACTGAAGCTTTCTTT. Translating it yields CASSYRGTNTEAFF.

This sequence joins TRBV4-3 and TRBJ2-1; TRBD1 agrees at 7 bases. CDR3 length equals 16 residues. Germline V lookup: CDR1 LGHNA, CDR2 YSLEER. J lost 3 bases, V lost 0 bases, and 5 bases had no gene match. The CDR3 loop reads CASSQDSSGGYNEQFF. The CDR3 region has the DNA TGCGCCAGCAGCCAAGATAGCTCAGGGGGCTACAATGAGCAGTTCTTC.